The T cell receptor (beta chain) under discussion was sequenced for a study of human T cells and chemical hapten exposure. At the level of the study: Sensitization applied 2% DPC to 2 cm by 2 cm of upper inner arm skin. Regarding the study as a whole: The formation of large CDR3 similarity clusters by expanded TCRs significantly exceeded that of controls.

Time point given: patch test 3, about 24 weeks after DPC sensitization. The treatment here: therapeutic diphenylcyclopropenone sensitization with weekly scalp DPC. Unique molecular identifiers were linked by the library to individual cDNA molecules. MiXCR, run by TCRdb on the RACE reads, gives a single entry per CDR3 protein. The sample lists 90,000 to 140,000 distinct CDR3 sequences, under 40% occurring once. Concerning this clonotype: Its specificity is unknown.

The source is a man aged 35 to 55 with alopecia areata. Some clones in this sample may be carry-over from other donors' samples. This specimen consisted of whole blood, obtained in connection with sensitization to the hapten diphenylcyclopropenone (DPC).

The CDR3 DNA sequence: TGTGCCAGCAGTTATACAGGGAAATCGGAAGCTTTCTTT. It is translated as CASSYTGKSEAFF. The chain carries TRBV6-6 and TRBJ1-1; possible D gene TRBD1, 6 bases. V was cut by 3 bases and J by 8 bases, with 13 bases left in between. Germline CDR1 is MNHNY and CDR2 is SVGAGI (reference sequence). This CDR3 contains 13 residues.